Below are 21 T cell receptor beta chains sequenced from a single sample in a study of post-analysis software for immune sequencing data. Findings and caveats of the study: Included in a set of roughly five TRBV segments more frequent in patients than controls were TRBV5-6, TRBV5-1 and TRBV20-1.

Their target antigens are unknown. The TCR beta cDNA libraries carried unique molecular identifiers. TCRdb analysed the PCR reads with MiXCR anew, one entry per CDR3 protein. The table includes 740,000 or so distinct CDR3 sequences, about 50% detected once. The material sequenced was blood. These receptors were obtained from a girl aged 5 to 17 with multiple sclerosis.

About this clonotype: Relative to the germline gene, one junction end is altered; a read error may explain this. The rearrangement joins TRBV7-3 to TRBJ2-1; 9 bases align to TRBD2. The CDR3 length is 19 residues. The germline gives CDR1 SGHTA, CDR2 FQGTGA. CDR3 nucleotides: TGTGCCGGCAGCACCCCCGAGGCGGGAGGGCTTCAATCCTACAATGAGCAGTTCTTC. Encoded protein: CAGSTPEAGGLQSYNEQFF.

V and J are TRBV7-8 and TRBJ2-5; TRBD1 matches 12 bases. This CDR3 has 17 amino acids. Germline V gene data show CDR1 as SGHVS and CDR2 as FQNEAQ. V lost 5 bases, J lost 4 bases, and 11 bases stayed unmatched. The CDR3 DNA reads as TGTGCCAGCAGCGCTAACCGGGACAGGGGGCGCGGAGAGACCCAGTACTTC. It is translated as CASSANRDRGRGETQYF.

The rearrangement uses TRBV6-5 and TRBJ2-3, with 8 bases that match TRBD2. This CDR3 comprises 15 residues. V lost 0 bases to trimming and J lost 3 bases; unmatched junction nucleotides: 2. Germline values: CDR1 MNHEY, CDR2 SVGAGI. CDR3 nucleotides: TGTGCCAGCAGTTACTCACAGCGGGGGACAGATACGCAGTATTTT. It translates to CASSYSQRGTDTQYF.

The genes are TRBV6-2 or TRBV6-3 and TRBJ1-5; D gene uncertain. V lost 2 bases and J lost 6, with 23 bases in between. The germline V gene encodes CDR1 MNHEY and CDR2 SVGEGT. This CDR3 spans 18 amino acids. The DNA for the CDR3 is TGTGCCAGCAGTTACGTGTTGTTGGACCAGGAGGTTTTTCAGCCCCAGCATTTT. It translates to CASSYVLLDQEVFQPQHF.

The chain uses TRBV29-1 and TRBJ2-4; D perhaps matches TRBD1 (5 bases). The DNA end lines up better with TRBJ2-5; the J call may be wrong. The germline gives CDR1 SQVTM, CDR2 ANQGSEA. This CDR3 has 14 residues. The CDR3 region is CSVVNRLRGETQYF. CDR3 nucleotide sequence: TGCAGCGTGGTAAACAGGCTAAGGGGAGAGACCCAGTACTTC.

The V gene is TRBV29-1, the J gene TRBJ2-5; TRBD1 agrees at 11 bases. The CDR3 spans 13 residues. V shed 7 bases and J 4 bases; nucleotides not matched to a gene: 5. CDR1 is SQVTM, CDR2 ANQGSEA, per germline. The CDR3 DNA reads as TGCAGCGCCGGACAGGGGGCAAGAGAGACCCAGTACTTC. Protein product: CSAGQGARETQYF. The variable domain in full, completed from reference TRBV29-1 and TRBJ2-5, reads SAVISQKPSRDICQRGTSLTIQCQVDSQVTMMFWYRQQPGQSLTLIATANQGSEATYESGFVIDKFPISRPNLTFSTLTVSNMSPEDSSIYLCSAGQGARETQYFGPGTRLLVL.

The chain links TRBV29-1 to TRBJ2-5; D is possibly TRBD1 or TRBD2 (6 bases each). Germline lookup yields CDR1 SQVTM and CDR2 ANQGSEA. Trimming took off 8 bases at V and 5 bases at J, with 18 bases between the two ends. This CDR3 has 13 residues. The CDR3 loop reads CSIPMGGRETQYF. CDR3 DNA sequence: TGCAGCATACCCATGGGGGGCCGGGAGACCCAGTACTTC.

The chain couples TRBV24-1 to TRBJ1-2; a weak D match, TRBD1 (6 bases). The germline V and J ends were trimmed by 9 bases and 4 bases, with 8 bases remaining between them. This CDR3 contains 11 residues. The germline CDR1 and CDR2 sequences are KGHDR and SFDVKD. CDR3 in DNA: TGTGCCACCGGGGGCGCCTATGGCTACACCTTC. Translated, it gives CATGGAYGYTF.

This chain connects TRBV2 to TRBJ2-7; 12 bases are shared with TRBD2. Per germline, CDR1 SNHLY and CDR2 FYNNEI. The J segment lost 2 bases and the V segment lost 2 bases, leaving 7 bases of the junction unmatched. The CDR3 has 17 residues. The CDR3 nucleotides are TGTGCCAGCAGTGAATACCGACTAGCGGGGGAACCCTACGAGCAGTACTTC. This codes for CASSEYRLAGEPYEQYF.

The gene calls are TRBV7-3 and TRBJ2-1; 16 bases are a match to TRBD2. Germline V CDR1 and CDR2: SGHTA, FQGTGA. With 1 base clipped from V and 5 bases from J, the junction kept 2 bases outside the gene matches. The CDR3 spans 17 residues. The CDR3 DNA reads as TGTGCCAGCAGCTTAAGGGGACTAGCGGGGGGGGACAATGAGCAGTTCTTC. It is translated as CASSLRGLAGGDNEQFF. The full variable domain, completed using reference TRBV7-3 and TRBJ2-1, is GAGVSQTPSNKVTEKGKYVELRCDPISGHTALYWYRQSLGQGPEFLIYFQGTGAADDSGLPNDRFFAVRPEGSVSTLKIQRTERGDSAVYLCASSLRGLAGGDNEQFFGPGTRLTVL.

This clonotype was picked up a small number of times. The chain combines TRBV20-1 with TRBJ2-1, with TRBD2 identical over 8 bases. V shed 1 base and J 6 bases; nucleotides not matched to a gene: 8. The CDR3 sequence is 15 residues long. Germline CDR1 DFQATT, CDR2 SNEGSKA (reference sequence). The CDR3 is CSARAGTRGSNEQFF. The CDR3 bases are TGCAGTGCTAGAGCCGGGACTAGAGGATCCAATGAGCAGTTCTTC.

This chain uses TRBV25-1 with TRBJ2-5; 7 bases align to TRBD1. Per germline, CDR1 MGHDK and CDR2 SYGVNS. The CDR3 is made up of 14 amino acids. Trimming at V came to 1 base and at J to 2 bases, leaving 1 base not matched to a gene. The CDR3 bases are TGTGCCAGCAGTGAATTCAGGGGGCAAGAGACCCAGTACTTC. It yields the protein CASSEFRGQETQYF.

The CDR3 nucleotides read TGTGCCAGCAGCACCCCCGTCAACTCGGGAGAGCAGTACTTC. As protein: CASSTPVNSGEQYF. V and J are TRBV13 and TRBJ2-4, with D possibly TRBD2 on 6 matching bases. The length of the CDR3 is 14 residues. V lost 5 bases and J 13 bases, leaving 21 bases between the germline ends. CDR1 and CDR2 (germline): PRHDT, FYEKMQ (reference sequence).

The gene calls are TRBV21-1 and TRBJ2-3; the D call of TRBD1 is as the table states it, not checked on the DNA. TRBV21-1 is a known pseudogene. The CDR3 loop spans 16 amino acids. The CDR3 DNA sequence: TGTGCCAGCACCAGCCGGGTGAGGCGGGGGACAGATACGCAGTATTTT. Its translation: CASTSRVRRGTDTQYF.

This clonotype was recorded once. The chain links TRBV12-3 or TRBV12-4 to TRBJ1-2, with 8 bases fitting TRBD1. The CDR3 is 14 amino acids. The J segment lost 3 bases and the V segment lost 6 bases, leaving 6 bases of the junction unmatched. The CDR3: CASRRGTGHYGYTF. As DNA, the CDR3 is TGTGCCAGCAGAAGGGGGACAGGACACTATGGCTACACCTTC.

Concerning this clonotype itself: One end of the junction varies from germline; a read error may be responsible. The DNA for the CDR3 is TGTGCCACCAGCAGAGGGACAGCTGGACAAGAGACTCAGTACTTC. It is translated as CATSRGTAGQETQYF. The chain has TRBV15 and TRBJ2-5; D might be TRBD1 (6 bases). The germline V gene has CDR1 LNHNV and CDR2 YYDKDF (reference sequence). The CDR3 extends over 15 amino acids.

The chain links TRBV6-5 to TRBJ1-4, with D uncertain. V was pared by 8 bases and J by 3 bases, with 16 bases between. Germline values: CDR1 MNHEY, CDR2 SVGAGI. The CDR3 contains 15 residues. The CDR3 DNA is TGTGCCAGCTCCATGCAGCTGATTGCTAATGAAAAACTGTTTTTT. As protein: CASSMQLIANEKLFF.

The V and J genes are TRBV25-1 and TRBJ2-7; TRBD1 matches 7 bases. Germline V gene lookup returns CDR1 MGHDK and CDR2 SYGVNS. CDR3 size: 14 residues. V dropped 5 bases and J dropped 2; count of bases not matched to a gene: 6. In DNA, the CDR3 is TGTGCCAGCAGTAAGACAGGGACCACCTACGAGCAGTACTTC. Translation: CASSKTGTTYEQYF.

In its sample, this clonotype was seen once. V usage is TRBV10-2 and J usage is TRBJ2-5; TRBD1 or TRBD2 may be the D gene (5 bases each). With the DNA end fitting TRBJ2-7 better, the J assignment may be wrong. The CDR3 loop spans 16 amino acids. Germline V gene data show CDR1 as WSHSY and CDR2 as SAAADI. CDR3 region: CASSEFPEGQPYEQYF. CDR3 DNA: TGCGCCAGCAGTGAGTTCCCTGAGGGGCAGCCCTACGAGCAGTACTTC.

This sequence joins TRBV7-3 and TRBJ2-5, with 11 bases aligning to TRBD1. The end of the DNA is better explained by TRBJ2-7, so the J call may be wrong. Germline V CDR1 and CDR2: SGHTA, FQGTGA. This CDR3 is built from 15 residues. The CDR3 coding sequence is TGTGCCAGCAGCTTAAGGACAGGGGGCTTCGACGAGCAGTACTTC. As protein: CASSLRTGGFDEQYF.

This clonotype was observed a single time. The chain couples TRBV20-1 to TRBJ2-7, with unresolved D. This CDR3 is built from 14 residues. Per the germline V gene, CDR1 is DFQATT and CDR2 is SNEGSKA (reference sequence). Trimming shortened V by 3 bases and J by 4 bases, and 16 bases separated the two germline ends. The CDR3 sequence is CSASEASGSYEQYF. The CDR3 nucleotides are TGCAGTGCTAGCGAAGCTAGTGGTTCTTACGAGCAGTACTTC.